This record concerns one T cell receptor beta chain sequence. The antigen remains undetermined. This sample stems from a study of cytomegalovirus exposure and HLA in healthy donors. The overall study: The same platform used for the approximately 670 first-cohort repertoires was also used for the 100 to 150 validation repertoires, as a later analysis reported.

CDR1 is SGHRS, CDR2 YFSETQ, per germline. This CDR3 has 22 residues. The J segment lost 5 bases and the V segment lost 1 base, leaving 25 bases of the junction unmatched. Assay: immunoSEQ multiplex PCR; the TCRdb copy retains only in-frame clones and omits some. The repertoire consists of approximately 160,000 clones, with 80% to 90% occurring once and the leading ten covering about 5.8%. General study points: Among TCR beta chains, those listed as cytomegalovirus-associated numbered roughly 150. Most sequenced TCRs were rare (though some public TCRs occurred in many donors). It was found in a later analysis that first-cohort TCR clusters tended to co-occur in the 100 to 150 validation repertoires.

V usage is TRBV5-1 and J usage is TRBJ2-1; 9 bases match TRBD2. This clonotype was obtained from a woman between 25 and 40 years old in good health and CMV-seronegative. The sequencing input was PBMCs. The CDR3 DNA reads TGCGCCAGCAGCTTGTATCATCAGGGGACGGTCCTAGCGGGAACGTCGGACAATGAGCAGTTCTTC. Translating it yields CASSLYHQGTVLAGTSDNEQFF.